The 22 T cell receptor beta chains reported below all come from one sample, sequenced in a study of cytomegalovirus exposure and HLA in healthy donors. PCR primers comprised 60 Vbeta and 13 Jbeta primers. Only in-frame clones appear in the TCRdb table, and some are missing; sequencing was by immunoSEQ multiplex PCR. Among fewer than 200,000 clones, roughly 85% were seen once, and the ten largest hold approximately 1.2%. Sequencing used PBMCs. These receptors originate from a man younger than 45 in good health and CMV-seronegative.

In its sample, this clone was seen a few times. The V gene is TRBV27, the J gene TRBJ1-1, with D hard to call. This CDR3 has 13 residues. Trimming stripped 2 bases from V and 8 bases from J, with 12 bases between. Germline loops: CDR1 MNHEY, CDR2 SMNVEV (reference sequence). The CDR3 sequence is CASSLGLGREAFF. In DNA, the CDR3 is TGTGCCAGCAGTTTAGGTTTAGGGAGAGAAGCTTTCTTT.

The chain recombines TRBV7-3 with TRBJ1-1; no clear D gene. The CDR3 has 14 amino acids. Trimming removed 2 bases at V and 3 bases at J, with 10 bases between. Germline-derived CDR1 and CDR2 are SGHTA and FQGTGA. The CDR3 sequence is CASSLYAGDTEAFF. CDR3 in DNA: TGTGCCAGCAGCTTATATGCCGGGGACACTGAAGCTTTCTTT. Filled out from reference TRBV7-3 and TRBJ1-1, the complete variable domain reads GAGVSQTPSNKVTEKGKYVELRCDPISGHTALYWYRQSLGQGPEFLIYFQGTGAADDSGLPNDRFFAVRPEGSVSTLKIQRTERGDSAVYLCASSLYAGDTEAFFGQGTRLTVV.

The chain has TRBV6-5 and TRBJ1-1; unclear D gene. Per the germline V gene, CDR1 is MNHEY and CDR2 is SVGAGI. The CDR3 is 14 amino acids. V was trimmed by 0 bases and J by 4 bases, leaving 9 bases between them. CDR3 protein: CASSYSGSTTEAFF. The CDR3 nucleotides read TGTGCCAGCAGTTACTCAGGGAGCACCACTGAAGCTTTCTTT.

This clone has a single count. The chain has TRBV7-2 and TRBJ1-1; no reliable D call. V was trimmed by 2 bases and J by 2 bases, leaving 12 bases between them. There are 15 residues in the CDR3. The germline V gene encodes CDR1 SGHTA and CDR2 FQGNSA. DNA of the CDR3: TGTGCCAGCAGCTTATTGCAGGTCCTTAACACTGAAGCTTTCTTT. Translating gives CASSLLQVLNTEAFF.

The chain couples TRBV5-5 to TRBJ2-7; TRBD1 aligns across 8 bases. With 4 bases clipped from V and 4 bases from J, the junction kept 4 bases outside the gene matches. CDR3 length equals 13 residues. Germline values: CDR1 SGHKS, CDR2 YYEKEE (reference sequence). CDR3 region: CASSVRQGYEQYF. CDR3 DNA: TGTGCCAGCAGCGTGAGACAGGGGTACGAGCAGTACTTC.

This chain uses TRBV6-4 with TRBJ2-7, with 10 positions matching TRBD1. From germline, CDR1 is MRHNA and CDR2 SNTAGT. V was clipped by 4 bases and J by 4 bases; unmatched bases: 7. The CDR3 sequence is 15 residues long. The CDR3 region has the DNA TGTGCCAGCAGTGGCCGGGACAGGGGTATGTACGAGCAGTACTTC. Protein product: CASSGRDRGMYEQYF.

This clone was counted a single time. Other DNA sequences within the sample encode an identical CDR3. The V and J genes are TRBV30 and TRBJ1-5, with unresolved D. Trimming cost V 3 bases and J 2 bases, with 8 bases left between them. Germline CDR1 GTSNPN, CDR2 SVGIG (reference sequence). This CDR3 is 13 amino acids long. In DNA, the CDR3 is TGTGCCTGGAGCAGCGGGGGCAATCAGCCCCAGCATTTT. It yields the protein CAWSSGGNQPQHF.

This rearrangement joins TRBV30 to TRBJ2-6, with D uncertain. V gave up 0 bases and J gave up 0 bases, with 6 bases separating them. The CDR3 length is 15 residues. The germline V gene has CDR1 GTSNPN and CDR2 SVGIG (reference sequence). The CDR3 DNA follows: TGTGCCTGGAGTGTCGGTCTCTCTGGGGCCAACGTCCTGACTTTC. Protein: CAWSVGLSGANVLTF. Using reference TRBV30 and TRBJ2-6 for the parts outside the CDR3, the full variable domain is SQTIHQWPATLVQPVGSPLSLECTVEGTSNPNLYWYRQAAGRGLQLLFYSVGIGQISSEVPQNLSASRPQDRQFILSSKKLLLSDSGFYLCAWSVGLSGANVLTFGAGSRLTVL.

The V and J genes are TRBV18 and TRBJ2-3, with a weak D call TRBD1 (6 bases). V was clipped by 6 bases and J by 0 bases, with 13 bases between them. Germline loops: CDR1 KGHSH, CDR2 LQKENI. The CDR3 is 15 amino acids. This CDR3 is CASSPTGKSTDTQYF. The CDR3 DNA reads as TGTGCCAGCTCGCCCACAGGGAAAAGCACAGATACGCAGTATTTT.

J is TRBJ2-3 and V is TRBV11-3, with 10 bases fitting TRBD1. The germline V gene has CDR1 SGHNT and CDR2 YENEEA. V lost 4 bases, J lost 1 base, and 8 bases stayed unmatched. The CDR3 contains 17 residues. CDR3 region: CASSSGGTGVGTDTQYF. DNA of the CDR3: TGTGCCAGCAGCTCCGGAGGGACAGGGGTAGGCACAGATACGCAGTATTTT.

The chain recombines TRBV30 with TRBJ1-4; no reliable D call. V shed 1 base and J shed 3 bases, with 12 bases lying between them. This CDR3 region has 15 residues. Germline CDR1 reads GTSNPN; CDR2 reads SVGIG (reference sequence). The CDR3 coding sequence is TGTGCCTGGAGTGATAATTTCGGGGCTAATGAAAAACTGTTTTTT. Translated: CAWSDNFGANEKLFF.

The chain links TRBV7-6 to TRBJ2-2; no definite D call. The CDR3 has 11 amino acids. CDR1 SGHVS and CDR2 FNYEAQ come from the germline V gene. V lost 6 bases and J lost 6, with 5 bases in between. The CDR3 DNA sequence: TGTGCCAGCAGTCCATCCGGGGAGCTGTTTTTT. Amino acid sequence: CASSPSGELFF.

This rearrangement joins TRBV6-5 to TRBJ1-3; tentative D call: TRBD1 (6 bases). Trimming cost V 6 bases and J 0 bases, with 12 bases left between them. Germline CDR1 reads MNHEY; CDR2 reads SVGAGI. The CDR3 sequence is 15 residues long. CDR3 residues: CASSRQELSGNTIYF. The CDR3 DNA follows: TGTGCCAGCAGCAGACAGGAACTCTCTGGAAACACCATATATTTT.

The rearrangement uses TRBV9 and TRBJ1-2; a weak D match, TRBD1 (6 bases). V gave up 2 bases and J gave up 6 bases, with 14 bases separating them. This CDR3 is built from 14 residues. Germline V CDR1 and CDR2: SGDLS, YYNGEE. The CDR3 region has the DNA TGTGCCAGCAGCGTCGGGACAACGTCCCATGGCTACACCTTC. Its protein product is CASSVGTTSHGYTF.

The J gene is TRBJ2-1, the V gene TRBV6-6; D is possibly TRBD2 (6 bases). The CDR3 has 14 residues. Germline CDR1 is MNHNY and CDR2 is SVGAGI (reference sequence). Trimming pared 2 bases from V and 6 bases from J, leaving 11 bases between. The CDR3 region has the DNA TGTGCCAGCAGTTACGGCCAGGGAGGCAATGAGCAGTTCTTC. Translated, it gives CASSYGQGGNEQFF.

The chain has TRBV2 and TRBJ2-2; D may be TRBD2 (5 bases). The germline V and J ends were trimmed by 7 bases and 6 bases, with 15 bases remaining between them. CDR1 and CDR2 (germline): SNHLY, FYNNEI. The CDR3 consists of 14 residues. The DNA of the CDR3 is TGTGCCAGCATTATATCCCCCGGGGCCGGGGAGCTGTTTTTT. It is translated as CASIISPGAGELFF.

The chain joins TRBV11-2 to TRBJ1-2; the D gene is possibly TRBD1 (5 bases). The germline gives CDR1 SGHAT, CDR2 FQNNGV. CDR3 size: 15 residues. Trimming stripped 0 bases from V and 2 bases from J, with 10 bases between. CDR3 in amino acids: CASSLDLPGNYGYTF. In DNA form, the CDR3 reads TGTGCCAGCAGCTTAGATCTGCCAGGGAACTATGGCTACACCTTC.

This chain links TRBV18 with TRBJ1-1; 9 bases agree with TRBD1. This CDR3 spans 14 amino acids. CDR1 is KGHSH and CDR2 is LQKENI in the germline V gene. V lost 2 bases and J lost 4; bases outside the gene matches: 2. The CDR3 DNA reads as TGTGCCAGCTCACCAGAGACAGGGGGCACTGAAGCTTTCTTT. This sequence encodes CASSPETGGTEAFF. Variable domain in full (rest from reference TRBV18 and TRBJ1-1): NAGVMQNPRHLVRRRGQEARLRCSPMKGHSHVYWYRQLPEEGLKFMVYLQKENIIDESGMPKERFSAEFPKEGPSILRIQQVVRGDSAAYFCASSPETGGTEAFFGQGTRLTVV.

The chain carries TRBV5-1 and TRBJ2-7, with 8 nucleotides matching TRBD1. The CDR3 length is 15 residues. After removal of 2 bases from V and 0 bases from J, the junction contained 4 bases not matched to a gene. CDR1 is SGHRS and CDR2 is YFSETQ in the germline V gene. DNA for the CDR3: TGCGCCAGCAGCTTAATAGGGACAGGCTCCTACGAGCAGTACTTC. Translating gives CASSLIGTGSYEQYF.

V is TRBV4-2 and J is TRBJ1-1, with 11 bases identical to TRBD1. The CDR3 consists of 12 residues. CDR1 and CDR2 from the germline V gene are LGHNA and YNFKEQ. J was trimmed by 9 bases and V by 3 bases; bases with no gene match: 0. The CDR3 sequence: CASSQDRGQAFF. For the CDR3, the DNA is TGTGCCAGCAGCCAGGACAGGGGGCAAGCTTTCTTT.

The rearrangement joins TRBV30 to TRBJ1-3, with D tentatively TRBD1 (6 bases). Trimming shortened V by 2 bases and J by 0 bases, and 29 bases separated the two germline ends. Per the germline V gene, CDR1 is GTSNPN and CDR2 is SVGIG (reference sequence). This CDR3 has 21 amino acids. The CDR3: CAWSPAYPARGPLISGNTIYF. The CDR3, as DNA: TGTGCCTGGAGTCCCGCTTATCCCGCCAGGGGCCCTCTCATCTCTGGAAACACCATATATTTT.

The V gene is TRBV27, the J gene TRBJ1-1; D uncertain. This CDR3 has 13 amino acids. Germline CDR1 MNHEY, CDR2 SMNVEV (reference sequence). Deletions cut 5 bases from V and 2 bases from J, with 9 bases between. This CDR3 reads CASSGEVNTEAFF. DNA of the CDR3: TGTGCCAGCAGTGGTGAGGTAAACACTGAAGCTTTCTTT.